This is a list of T cell receptor beta chains from one sample in a study of ipilimumab plus nivolumab after autologous stem cell transplantation. The protocol was immunoSEQ multiplex PCR, while the TCRdb copy is restricted to in-frame clones and leaves out a portion. Of about 22,000 clones detected, over 65% appear once; the ten largest clones hold about a fifth. The sequences come from PBMCs, collected in a trial of ipilimumab plus nivolumab as post-transplant consolidation. The receptors stem from a male donor with diffuse large B-cell lymphoma. Both conserved end residues are part of each CDR3. Fields, in order: J gene, D gene, V gene, clone size, CDR3 protein, CDR3 DNA. A D gene is named only where the DNA matches it firmly. Expanded clones get a size class; other rows say once, few or many, or leave the size out.

j_gene: TRBJ1-2
d_gene: -
v_gene: TRBV7-2
abundance: -
CDR3aa: CASSLGDPNYGYTF
CDR3nt: TGTGCCAGCAGCTTAGGGGACCCTAACTATGGCTACACCTTC

j_gene: TRBJ2-1
d_gene: TRBD2
v_gene: TRBV28
abundance: -
CDR3aa: CASSLTPRGYFHNEQFF
CDR3nt: TGTGCCAGCAGCCTCACTCCGCGGGGGTATTTCCACAATGAGCAGTTCTTC

j_gene: TRBJ2-2
d_gene: -
v_gene: TRBV19
abundance: once
CDR3aa: CASSSPPYANTGELFF
CDR3nt: TGTGCCAGTAGTTCCCCCCCTTACGCGAACACCGGGGAGCTGTTTTTT

j_gene: TRBJ1-5
d_gene: -
v_gene: TRBV19
abundance: once
CDR3aa: CASSIWSSIGNQPQHF
CDR3nt: TGTGCCAGTAGTATTTGGTCCTCGATCGGCAATCAGCCCCAGCATTTT

j_gene: TRBJ1-5
d_gene: -
v_gene: TRBV19
abundance: -
CDR3aa: CASSPYDQPQHF
CDR3nt: TGTGCCAGTAGTCCTTATGATCAGCCCCAGCATTTT

j_gene: TRBJ2-2
d_gene: TRBD2
v_gene: TRBV4-2
abundance: -
CDR3aa: CASSQVSGGPNTGELFF
CDR3nt: TGTGCCAGCAGCCAAGTAAGCGGGGGCCCGAACACCGGGGAGCTGTTTTTT

j_gene: TRBJ1-5
d_gene: TRBD1
v_gene: TRBV7-8
abundance: -
CDR3aa: CASSLVGTGGRNQPQHF
CDR3nt: TGTGCCAGCAGCTTAGTCGGGACAGGGGGCAGGAATCAGCCCCAGCATTTT

j_gene: TRBJ2-3
d_gene: TRBD1
v_gene: TRBV19
abundance: few
CDR3aa: CASSSGQGYADTQYF
CDR3nt: TGTGCCAGTAGTTCCGGACAGGGATACGCAGATACGCAGTATTTT

j_gene: TRBJ1-6
d_gene: TRBD1
v_gene: TRBV7-8
abundance: -
CDR3aa: CASSQLTGVGDSPLHF
CDR3nt: TGTGCCAGCAGCCAGCTGACAGGGGTGGGGGATTCACCCCTCCACTTT

j_gene: TRBJ2-2
d_gene: TRBD1
v_gene: TRBV2
abundance: -
CDR3aa: CASTGTGGAGGELFF
CDR3nt: TGTGCCAGCACCGGGACAGGGGGCGCAGGTGGGGAGCTGTTTTTT

j_gene: TRBJ2-2
d_gene: -
v_gene: TRBV5-1
abundance: few
CDR3aa: CASSLTGTSTGELFF
CDR3nt: TGCGCCAGCAGCTTGACAGGGACGAGCACCGGGGAGCTGTTTTTT

j_gene: TRBJ1-5
d_gene: -
v_gene: TRBV15
abundance: -
CDR3aa: CATSTWGMGEHQPQHF
CDR3nt: TGTGCCACCAGCACCTGGGGGATGGGGGAGCATCAGCCCCAGCATTTT

j_gene: TRBJ2-7
d_gene: -
v_gene: TRBV7-3
abundance: -
CDR3aa: CASSLTGTYGGEQYF
CDR3nt: TGTGCCAGCAGCTTAACGGGGACCTACGGTGGCGAGCAGTACTTC

j_gene: TRBJ1-5
d_gene: TRBD1
v_gene: TRBV6-1
abundance: once
CDR3aa: CASSEGTGGVNQPQHF
CDR3nt: TGTGCCAGCAGTGAGGGGACAGGGGGCGTGAATCAGCCCCAGCATTTT

j_gene: TRBJ1-2
d_gene: -
v_gene: TRBV5-6
abundance: -
CDR3aa: CASSGLGGGYGYTF
CDR3nt: TGTGCCAGCAGCGGCCTGGGCGGTGGCTATGGCTACACCTTC

j_gene: TRBJ1-2
d_gene: -
v_gene: TRBV7-9
abundance: -
CDR3aa: CASSLAGRESNYGYTF
CDR3nt: TGTGCCAGCAGCTTAGCAGGCAGGGAAAGTAACTATGGCTACACCTTC

j_gene: TRBJ1-3
d_gene: TRBD1
v_gene: TRBV9
abundance: -
CDR3aa: CASRKGQHGNTIYF
CDR3nt: TGTGCCAGCAGGAAGGGACAGCATGGAAACACCATATATTTT

j_gene: TRBJ2-2
d_gene: TRBD2
v_gene: TRBV6-5
abundance: -
CDR3aa: CASSSSGGAGELFF
CDR3nt: TGTGCCAGCAGTTCTAGCGGGGGTGCCGGGGAGCTGTTTTTT

j_gene: TRBJ1-5
d_gene: -
v_gene: TRBV28
abundance: few
CDR3aa: CATQGDQPQHF
CDR3nt: TGTGCCACACAGGGTGATCAGCCCCAGCATTTT

j_gene: TRBJ1-1
d_gene: TRBD1
v_gene: TRBV6-5
abundance: -
CDR3aa: CASSYSKGARTEAFF
CDR3nt: TGTGCCAGCAGTTACTCGAAGGGGGCGCGTACTGAAGCTTTCTTT

j_gene: TRBJ2-7
d_gene: TRBD1
v_gene: TRBV28
abundance: -
CDR3aa: CASTTGTGYNEQYF
CDR3nt: TGTGCCAGCACCACCGGGACAGGGTACAACGAGCAGTACTTC

j_gene: TRBJ2-2
d_gene: -
v_gene: TRBV19
abundance: few
CDR3aa: CASIKGAIGGELFF
CDR3nt: TGTGCCAGTATTAAAGGGGCCATCGGCGGGGAGCTGTTTTTT

j_gene: TRBJ1-5
d_gene: TRBD1
v_gene: TRBV5-6
abundance: -
CDR3aa: CASSLGDRENQPQHF
CDR3nt: TGTGCCAGCAGCTTGGGGGACAGGGAAAATCAGCCCCAGCATTTT

j_gene: TRBJ1-2
d_gene: TRBD1
v_gene: TRBV7-2
abundance: -
CDR3aa: CASSLGGGQAYGYTF
CDR3nt: TGTGCCAGCAGCTTAGGGGGGGGACAGGCCTATGGCTACACCTTC

j_gene: TRBJ2-5
d_gene: TRBD2
v_gene: TRBV6-5
abundance: -
CDR3aa: CASRKAGRTQYF
CDR3nt: TGTGCCAGCAGAAAAGCGGGGAGGACCCAGTACTTC

j_gene: TRBJ2-7
d_gene: -
v_gene: TRBV2
abundance: -
CDR3aa: CASRDYGTPAYEQYF
CDR3nt: TGTGCCAGCAGGGACTACGGGACACCCGCCTACGAGCAGTACTTC

j_gene: TRBJ2-7
d_gene: TRBD1
v_gene: TRBV10-3
abundance: few
CDR3aa: CAIREQGASYEQYF
CDR3nt: TGTGCCATCAGGGAACAGGGGGCCTCCTACGAGCAGTACTTC

j_gene: TRBJ1-4
d_gene: -
v_gene: TRBV9
abundance: -
CDR3aa: CASSVGSPLSIPTNEKLFF
CDR3nt: TGTGCCAGCAGCGTTGGGTCGCCACTTTCTATCCCAACTAATGAAAAACTGTTTTTT

j_gene: TRBJ1-4
d_gene: -
v_gene: TRBV28
abundance: -
CDR3aa: CASSRPGGEKLFF
CDR3nt: TGTGCCAGCAGCCGACCCGGTGGTGAAAAACTGTTTTTT

j_gene: TRBJ1-1
d_gene: -
v_gene: TRBV18
abundance: -
CDR3aa: CASSEYLGRAMNTEAFF
CDR3nt: TGTGCCAGCTCAGAGTACCTTGGGAGGGCCATGAACACTGAAGCTTTCTTT

j_gene: TRBJ2-3
d_gene: TRBD2
v_gene: TRBV11-3
abundance: -
CDR3aa: CASSPLAGGLTDTQYF
CDR3nt: TGTGCCAGCAGCCCACTAGCGGGGGGACTCACAGATACGCAGTATTTT

j_gene: TRBJ2-1
d_gene: -
v_gene: TRBV28
abundance: once
CDR3aa: CASSPVSGFGGDNEQFF
CDR3nt: TGTGCCAGCAGTCCGGTTTCGGGGTTCGGCGGAGACAATGAGCAGTTCTTC

j_gene: TRBJ2-3
d_gene: TRBD2
v_gene: TRBV5-6
abundance: -
CDR3aa: CASSLSPGTNTDTQYF
CDR3nt: TGTGCCAGCAGCTTGTCGCCCGGGACTAACACAGATACGCAGTATTTT

j_gene: TRBJ2-1
d_gene: TRBD2
v_gene: TRBV7-2
abundance: -
CDR3aa: CASRPGLVADEQFF
CDR3nt: TGTGCCAGCAGACCTGGACTAGTTGCGGATGAGCAGTTCTTC

j_gene: TRBJ1-5
d_gene: TRBD1
v_gene: TRBV7-9
abundance: -
CDR3aa: CASSGGQGAYGNQPQHF
CDR3nt: TGTGCCAGCAGCGGCGGACAGGGGGCCTACGGCAATCAGCCCCAGCATTTT

j_gene: TRBJ1-5
d_gene: -
v_gene: TRBV7-9
abundance: -
CDR3aa: CASSLFVGVSNQPQHF
CDR3nt: TGTGCCAGCAGCTTATTTGTTGGTGTCAGCAATCAGCCCCAGCATTTT

j_gene: TRBJ2-7
d_gene: -
v_gene: TRBV28
abundance: -
CDR3aa: CASNLGGAPTYEQYF
CDR3nt: TGTGCCAGCAATTTAGGAGGGGCTCCGACCTACGAGCAGTACTTC

j_gene: TRBJ1-1
d_gene: -
v_gene: TRBV2
abundance: -
CDR3aa: CASSYQGLEAFF
CDR3nt: TGTGCCAGCAGTTACCAGGGTCTTGAAGCTTTCTTT

j_gene: TRBJ1-1
d_gene: -
v_gene: TRBV5-1
abundance: few
CDR3aa: CASSLAPGSMNTEAFF
CDR3nt: TGCGCCAGCAGCTTGGCCCCGGGCAGCATGAACACTGAAGCTTTCTTT

j_gene: TRBJ2-6
d_gene: -
v_gene: TRBV19
abundance: few
CDR3aa: CASSIISSGANVLTF
CDR3nt: TGTGCCAGTAGTATCATTTCCTCTGGGGCCAACGTCCTGACTTTC

j_gene: TRBJ2-3
d_gene: TRBD1
v_gene: TRBV2
abundance: -
CDR3aa: CAITGTGGADTQYF
CDR3nt: TGTGCCATCACCGGGACAGGGGGGGCAGATACGCAGTATTTT

j_gene: TRBJ2-3
d_gene: TRBD1
v_gene: TRBV5-1
abundance: -
CDR3aa: CVSSPPRTGGNIDTQYF
CDR3nt: TGCGTCAGCAGCCCCCCTAGGACAGGGGGCAACATAGATACGCAGTATTTT

j_gene: TRBJ1-1
d_gene: -
v_gene: TRBV4-1
abundance: -
CDR3aa: CASSQGWGNTEAFF
CDR3nt: TGCGCCAGCAGCCAAGGTTGGGGCAACACTGAAGCTTTCTTT

j_gene: TRBJ1-1
d_gene: -
v_gene: TRBV5-4
abundance: -
CDR3aa: CASSLGGAQRTEAFF
CDR3nt: TGTGCCAGCAGCTTGGGAGGGGCCCAGCGCACTGAAGCTTTCTTT

j_gene: TRBJ2-2
d_gene: TRBD1
v_gene: TRBV5-4
abundance: once
CDR3aa: CASSLGQGSMTNTGELFF
CDR3nt: TGTGCCAGCAGCTTAGGACAGGGCTCTATGACGAACACCGGGGAGCTGTTTTTT

j_gene: TRBJ1-1
d_gene: -
v_gene: TRBV6-5
abundance: -
CDR3aa: CASSYGLQNTEAFF
CDR3nt: TGTGCCAGCAGTTATGGGCTCCAGAACACTGAAGCTTTCTTT

j_gene: TRBJ2-7
d_gene: TRBD1
v_gene: TRBV6-5
abundance: -
CDR3aa: CASGGAGQGARQYF
CDR3nt: TGTGCCAGTGGAGGCGCGGGACAGGGGGCCCGGCAGTACTTC

j_gene: TRBJ2-3
d_gene: -
v_gene: TRBV9
abundance: -
CDR3aa: CASSFTTDTQYF
CDR3nt: TGTGCCAGCAGCTTTACTACAGATACGCAGTATTTT

j_gene: TRBJ2-7
d_gene: TRBD2
v_gene: TRBV7-3
abundance: -
CDR3aa: CASSFAGGPGEQYF
CDR3nt: TGTGCCAGCAGCTTCGCGGGGGGGCCTGGTGAGCAGTACTTC

j_gene: TRBJ1-2
d_gene: TRBD1
v_gene: TRBV7-9
abundance: -
CDR3aa: CASTAAGQGLYKDGYTF
CDR3nt: TGTGCCAGCACCGCCGCCGGACAGGGGCTATATAAAGATGGCTACACCTTC

j_gene: TRBJ1-6
d_gene: -
v_gene: TRBV7-9
abundance: -
CDR3aa: CASSLVDALNSPLHF
CDR3nt: TGTGCCAGCAGCTTAGTGGATGCGCTCAATTCACCCCTCCACTTT